Described below is a single T cell receptor beta chain sequence and its context. Its cognate antigen is unknown. Unique molecular identifiers were used in preparing the TCRbeta library. From the PCR reads, TCRdb called clonotypes with MiXCR, one entry per CDR3 protein. The sample lists about 210,000 distinct CDR3 sequences, more than 15% seen once, with just under 45% in the top ten. Trimming left V 6 bases short and J 4 bases short, with 18 bases between. This CDR3 comprises 15 residues. The data stem from a study of T-cell reconstitution after alpha-beta-depleted transplantation in children. The study's findings and limits: Reportedly, alpha-beta T cells present about two months post-transplant originated from several hundred expanded clones of graft origin.

This clonotype was obtained from a male patient between 2 and 15 years old who had a stem cell transplant for acute lymphoblastic leukemia, so the T cells may come from the graft donor. Sequences were derived from PBMCs, mostly from graft donor cells, sampled 360 days after TCRalphabeta/CD19-depleted stem cell transplant. This sequence joins TRBV6-7 and TRBJ1-1; no reliable D call. TRBV6-7 is designated an ORF whose function remains uncertain. The CDR3 bases are TGTGCCAGCAGCGTCTTTGAGACGTCTGGCACTGAAGCTTTCTTT. This encodes CASSVFETSGTEAFF.